Detailed here is one T cell receptor beta chain. Antigen: not known. This sample stems from a study of T cells after yellow fever vaccination. Study-level results: Post-booster samples contained most primary-vaccination clones (roughly 96% CD4, around 90% CD8). Secondary responses were weaker yet peaked faster, day 5 versus 15.

MiXCR, run by TCRdb on the 5' RACE reads, gives a single entry per CDR3 protein. The data hold about 74,000 distinct CDR3 sequences, with approximately 6.9% observed a single time. Trimming removed 3 bases at V and 7 bases at J, with 12 bases between. This CDR3 contains 14 residues. CDR1 is MNHEY and CDR2 is SMNVEV in the germline V gene (reference sequence). The source of this sequence is a young man who received the YFV17D yellow fever vaccine. The rearrangement joins TRBV27 to TRBJ1-4, with a tentative D call TRBD1 (5 bases). The material sequenced was CD8+ T cells sorted from PBMCs, taken around 5 days after the first yellow fever vaccination. CDR3 DNA: TGTGCCAGCAGTTTTTTCAGGGAAGGTGAAAAACTGTTTTTT. It encodes CASSFFREGEKLFF.